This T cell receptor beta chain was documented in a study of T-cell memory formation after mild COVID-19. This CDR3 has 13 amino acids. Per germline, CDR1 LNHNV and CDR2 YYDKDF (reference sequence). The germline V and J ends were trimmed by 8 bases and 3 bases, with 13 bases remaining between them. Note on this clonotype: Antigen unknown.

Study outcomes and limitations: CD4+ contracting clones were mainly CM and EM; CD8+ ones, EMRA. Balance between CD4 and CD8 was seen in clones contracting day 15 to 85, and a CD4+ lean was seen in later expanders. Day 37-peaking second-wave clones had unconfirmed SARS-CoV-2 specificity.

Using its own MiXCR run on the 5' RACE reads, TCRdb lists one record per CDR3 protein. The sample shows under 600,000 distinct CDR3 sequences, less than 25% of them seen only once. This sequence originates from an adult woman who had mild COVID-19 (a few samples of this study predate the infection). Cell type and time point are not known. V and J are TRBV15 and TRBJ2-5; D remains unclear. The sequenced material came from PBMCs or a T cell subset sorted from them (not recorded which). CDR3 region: CATSWAGEETQYF. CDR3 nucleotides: TGTGCCACCTCTTGGGCAGGAGAAGAGACCCAGTACTTC.